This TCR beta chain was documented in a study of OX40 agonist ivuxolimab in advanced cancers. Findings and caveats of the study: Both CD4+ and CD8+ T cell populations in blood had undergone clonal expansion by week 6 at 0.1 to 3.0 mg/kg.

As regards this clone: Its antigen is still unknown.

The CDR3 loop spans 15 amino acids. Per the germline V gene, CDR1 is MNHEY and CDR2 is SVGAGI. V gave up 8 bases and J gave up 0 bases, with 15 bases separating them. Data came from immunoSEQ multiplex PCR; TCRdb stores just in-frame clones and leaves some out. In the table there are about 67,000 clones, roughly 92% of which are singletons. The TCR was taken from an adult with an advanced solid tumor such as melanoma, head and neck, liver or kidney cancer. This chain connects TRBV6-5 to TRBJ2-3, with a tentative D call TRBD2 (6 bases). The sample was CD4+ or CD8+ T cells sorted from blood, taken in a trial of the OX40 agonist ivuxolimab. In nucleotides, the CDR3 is TGTGCCAGCCTAGAGCGGGCCCCTAGCACAGATACGCAGTATTTT. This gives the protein CASLERAPSTDTQYF.